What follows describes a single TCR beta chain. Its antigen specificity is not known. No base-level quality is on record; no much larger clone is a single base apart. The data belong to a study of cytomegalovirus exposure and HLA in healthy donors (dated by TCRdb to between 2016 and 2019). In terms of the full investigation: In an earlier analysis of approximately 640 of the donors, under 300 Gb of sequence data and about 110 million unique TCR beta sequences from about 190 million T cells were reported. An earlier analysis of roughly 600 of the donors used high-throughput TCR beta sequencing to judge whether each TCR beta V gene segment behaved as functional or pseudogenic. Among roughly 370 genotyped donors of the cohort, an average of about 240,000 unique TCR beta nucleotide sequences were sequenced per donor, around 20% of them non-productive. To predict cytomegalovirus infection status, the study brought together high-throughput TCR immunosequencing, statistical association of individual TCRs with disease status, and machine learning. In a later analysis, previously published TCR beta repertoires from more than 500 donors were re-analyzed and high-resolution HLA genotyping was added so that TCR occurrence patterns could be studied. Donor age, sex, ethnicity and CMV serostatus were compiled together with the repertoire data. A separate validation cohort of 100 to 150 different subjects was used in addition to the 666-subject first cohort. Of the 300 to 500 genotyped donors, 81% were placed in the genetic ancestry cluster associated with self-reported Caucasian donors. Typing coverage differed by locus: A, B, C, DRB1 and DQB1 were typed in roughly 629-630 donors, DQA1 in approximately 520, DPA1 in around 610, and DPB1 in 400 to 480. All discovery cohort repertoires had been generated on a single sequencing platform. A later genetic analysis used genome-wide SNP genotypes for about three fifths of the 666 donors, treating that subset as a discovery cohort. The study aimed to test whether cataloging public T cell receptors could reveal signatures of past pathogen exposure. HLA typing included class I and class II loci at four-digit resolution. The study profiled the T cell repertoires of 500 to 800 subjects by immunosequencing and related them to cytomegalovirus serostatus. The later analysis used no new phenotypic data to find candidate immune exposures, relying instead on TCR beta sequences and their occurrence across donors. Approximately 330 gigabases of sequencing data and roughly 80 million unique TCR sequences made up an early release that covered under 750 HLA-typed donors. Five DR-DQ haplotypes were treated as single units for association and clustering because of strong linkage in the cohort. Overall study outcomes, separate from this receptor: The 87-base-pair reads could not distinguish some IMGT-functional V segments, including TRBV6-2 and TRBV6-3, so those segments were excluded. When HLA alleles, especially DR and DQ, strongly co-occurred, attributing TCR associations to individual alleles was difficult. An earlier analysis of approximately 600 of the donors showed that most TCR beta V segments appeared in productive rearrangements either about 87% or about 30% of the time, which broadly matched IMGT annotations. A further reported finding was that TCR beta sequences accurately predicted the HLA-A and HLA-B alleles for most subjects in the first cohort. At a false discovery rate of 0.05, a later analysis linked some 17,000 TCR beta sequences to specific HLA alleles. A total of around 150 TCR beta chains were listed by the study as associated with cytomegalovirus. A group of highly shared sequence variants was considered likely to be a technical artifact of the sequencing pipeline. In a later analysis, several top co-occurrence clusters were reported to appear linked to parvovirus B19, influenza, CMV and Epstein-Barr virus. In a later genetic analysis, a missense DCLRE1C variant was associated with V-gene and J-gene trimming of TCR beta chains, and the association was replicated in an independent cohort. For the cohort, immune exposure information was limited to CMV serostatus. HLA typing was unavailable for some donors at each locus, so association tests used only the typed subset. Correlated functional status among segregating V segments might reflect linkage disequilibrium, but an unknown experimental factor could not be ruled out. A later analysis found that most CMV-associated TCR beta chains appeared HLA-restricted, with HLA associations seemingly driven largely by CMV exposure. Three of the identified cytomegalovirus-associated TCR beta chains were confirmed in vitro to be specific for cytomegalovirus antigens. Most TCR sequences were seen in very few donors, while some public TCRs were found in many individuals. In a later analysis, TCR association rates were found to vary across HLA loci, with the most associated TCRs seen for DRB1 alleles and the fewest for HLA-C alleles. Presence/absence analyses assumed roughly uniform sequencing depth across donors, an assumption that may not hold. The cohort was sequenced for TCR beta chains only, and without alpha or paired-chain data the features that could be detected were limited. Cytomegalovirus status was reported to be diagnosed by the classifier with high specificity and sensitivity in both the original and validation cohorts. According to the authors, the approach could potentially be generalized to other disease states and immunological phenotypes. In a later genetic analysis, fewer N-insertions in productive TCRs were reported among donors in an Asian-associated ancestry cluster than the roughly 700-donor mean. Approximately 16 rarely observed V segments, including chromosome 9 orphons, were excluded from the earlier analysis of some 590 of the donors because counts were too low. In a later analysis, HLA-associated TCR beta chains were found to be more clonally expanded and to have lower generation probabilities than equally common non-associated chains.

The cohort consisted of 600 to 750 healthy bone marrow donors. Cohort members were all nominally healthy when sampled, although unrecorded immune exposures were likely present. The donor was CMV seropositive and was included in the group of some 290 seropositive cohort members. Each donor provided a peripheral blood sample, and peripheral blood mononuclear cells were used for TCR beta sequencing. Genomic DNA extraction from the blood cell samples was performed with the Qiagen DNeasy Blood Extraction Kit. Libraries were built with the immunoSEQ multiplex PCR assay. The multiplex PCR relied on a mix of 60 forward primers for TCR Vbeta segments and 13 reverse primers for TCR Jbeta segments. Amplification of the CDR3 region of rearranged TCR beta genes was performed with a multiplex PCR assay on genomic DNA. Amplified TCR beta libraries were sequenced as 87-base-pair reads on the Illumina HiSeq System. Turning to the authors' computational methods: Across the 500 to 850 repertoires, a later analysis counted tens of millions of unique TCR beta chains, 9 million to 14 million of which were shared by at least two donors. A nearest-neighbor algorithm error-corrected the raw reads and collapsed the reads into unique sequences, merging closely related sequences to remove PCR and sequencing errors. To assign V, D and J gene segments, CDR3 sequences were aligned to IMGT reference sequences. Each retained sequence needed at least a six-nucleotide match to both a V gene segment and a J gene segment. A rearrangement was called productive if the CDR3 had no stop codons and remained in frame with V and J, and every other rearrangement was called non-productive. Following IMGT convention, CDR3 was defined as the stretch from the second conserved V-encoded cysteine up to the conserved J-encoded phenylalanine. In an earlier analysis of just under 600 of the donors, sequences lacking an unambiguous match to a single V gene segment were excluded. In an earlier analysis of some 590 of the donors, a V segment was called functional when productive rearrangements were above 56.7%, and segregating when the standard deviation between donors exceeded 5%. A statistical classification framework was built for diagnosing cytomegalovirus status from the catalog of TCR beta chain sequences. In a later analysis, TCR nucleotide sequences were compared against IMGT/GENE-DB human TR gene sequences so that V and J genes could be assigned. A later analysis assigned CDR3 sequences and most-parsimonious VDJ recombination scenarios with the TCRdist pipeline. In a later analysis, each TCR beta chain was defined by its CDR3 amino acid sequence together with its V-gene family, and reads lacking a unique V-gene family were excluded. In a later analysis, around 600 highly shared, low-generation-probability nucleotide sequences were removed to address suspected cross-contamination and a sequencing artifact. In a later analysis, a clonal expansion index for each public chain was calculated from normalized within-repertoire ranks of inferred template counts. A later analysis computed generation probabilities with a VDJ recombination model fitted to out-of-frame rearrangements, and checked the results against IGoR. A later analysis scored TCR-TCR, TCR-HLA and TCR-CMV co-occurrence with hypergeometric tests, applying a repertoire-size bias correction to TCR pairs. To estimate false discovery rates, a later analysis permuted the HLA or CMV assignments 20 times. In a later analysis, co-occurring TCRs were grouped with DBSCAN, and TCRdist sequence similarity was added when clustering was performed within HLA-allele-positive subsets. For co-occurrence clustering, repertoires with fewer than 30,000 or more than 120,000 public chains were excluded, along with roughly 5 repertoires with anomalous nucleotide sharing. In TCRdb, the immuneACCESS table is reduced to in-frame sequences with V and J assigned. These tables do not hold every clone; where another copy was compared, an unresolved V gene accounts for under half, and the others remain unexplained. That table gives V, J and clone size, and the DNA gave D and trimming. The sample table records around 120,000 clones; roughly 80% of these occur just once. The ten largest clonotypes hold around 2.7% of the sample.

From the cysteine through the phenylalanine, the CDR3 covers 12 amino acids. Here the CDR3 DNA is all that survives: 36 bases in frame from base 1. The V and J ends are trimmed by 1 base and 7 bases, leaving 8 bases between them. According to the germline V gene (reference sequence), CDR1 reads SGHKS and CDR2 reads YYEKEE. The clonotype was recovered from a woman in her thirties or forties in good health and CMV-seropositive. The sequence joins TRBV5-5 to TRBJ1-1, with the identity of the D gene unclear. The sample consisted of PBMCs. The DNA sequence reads TGTGCCAGCAGCTTGAGTGAGGATGAAGCTTTCTTT. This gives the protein CASSLSEDEAFF.